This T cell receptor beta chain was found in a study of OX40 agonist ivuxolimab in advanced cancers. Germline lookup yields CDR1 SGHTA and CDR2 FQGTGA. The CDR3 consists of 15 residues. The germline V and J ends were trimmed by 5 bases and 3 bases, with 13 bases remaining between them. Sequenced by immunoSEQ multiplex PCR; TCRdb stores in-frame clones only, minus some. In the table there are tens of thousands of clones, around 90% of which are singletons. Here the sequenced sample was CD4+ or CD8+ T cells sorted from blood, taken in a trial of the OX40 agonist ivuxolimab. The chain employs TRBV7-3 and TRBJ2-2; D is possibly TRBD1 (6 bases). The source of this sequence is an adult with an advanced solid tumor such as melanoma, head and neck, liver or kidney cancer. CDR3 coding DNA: TGTGCCAGCAGCCGACAGGTGGGAGACACCGGGGAGCTGTTTTTT. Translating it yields CASSRQVGDTGELFF. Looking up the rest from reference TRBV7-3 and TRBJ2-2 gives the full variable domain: GAGVSQTPSNKVTEKGKYVELRCDPISGHTALYWYRQSLGQGPEFLIYFQGTGAADDSGLPNDRFFAVRPEGSVSTLKIQRTERGDSAVYLCASSRQVGDTGELFFGEGSRLTVL.